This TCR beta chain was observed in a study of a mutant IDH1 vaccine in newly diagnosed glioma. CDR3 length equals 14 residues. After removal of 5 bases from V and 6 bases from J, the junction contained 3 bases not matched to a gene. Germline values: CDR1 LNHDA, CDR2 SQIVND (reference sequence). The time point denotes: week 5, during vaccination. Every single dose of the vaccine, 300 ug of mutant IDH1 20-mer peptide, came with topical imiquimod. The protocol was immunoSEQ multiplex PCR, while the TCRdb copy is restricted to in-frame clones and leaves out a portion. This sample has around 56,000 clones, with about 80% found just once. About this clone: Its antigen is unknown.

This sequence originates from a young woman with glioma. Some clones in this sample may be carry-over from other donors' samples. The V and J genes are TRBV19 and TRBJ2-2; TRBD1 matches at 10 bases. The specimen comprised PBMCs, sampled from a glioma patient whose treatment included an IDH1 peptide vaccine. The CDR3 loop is CASSPGTGAGELFF. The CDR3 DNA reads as TGTGCCAGTAGTCCCGGGACAGGGGCCGGGGAGCTGTTTTTT.